Listed below are T cell receptor beta chains from one sample, sequenced in a study of blood T cell repertoires in COVID-19. This table comes from immunoSEQ multiplex PCR, and its TCRdb copy is limited to in-frame clones, with some not included. The sample contains about 120,000 clones, roughly 85% of which appear only once. The sequenced material came from peripheral blood. The receptor set was obtained from an elderly man with acute or convalescent COVID-19. Each CDR3 is given with its conserved first and last residue.

j_call v_call cdr3_aa
TRBJ2-5 TRBV2 CASKVGGAETQYF
TRBJ1-3 TRBV10-3 CAISETGQIGNTIYF
TRBJ2-7 TRBV27 CASSYLHEQYF
TRBJ2-3 TRBV9 CASSVVSSGRGADTQYF
TRBJ2-1 TRBV3-1/TRBV3-2 CASRVGGGDNEQFF
TRBJ2-1 TRBV27 CASSGMEGEQFF
TRBJ1-5 TRBV6-4 CASSVIENQPQHF
TRBJ2-3 TRBV10-1 CASSPTGGVRADTQYF
TRBJ2-4 TRBV5-1 CASSLELAKNIQYF
TRBJ2-3 TRBV6-2/TRBV6-3 CASSDLPDTDTQYF
TRBJ2-7 TRBV6-2/TRBV6-3 CASSYSGRTITYEQYF
TRBJ2-4 TRBV11-2 CASSLWTGENIQYF
TRBJ2-7 TRBV6-1 CASSEAGGRADEQYF
TRBJ2-2 TRBV6-5 CASSQTGGTGELFF
TRBJ1-3 TRBV5-6 CASSFSGNTIYF
TRBJ2-7 TRBV18 CASSPQQGLSEQYF
TRBJ2-7 TRBV6-5 CASSYLRDFTYEQYF
TRBJ1-5 TRBV27 CASSLGGGRLSNQPQHF
TRBJ1-2 TRBV25-1 CASSDPGRGYGYTF
TRBJ2-2 TRBV11-2 CASSLVGQGSAGELFF
TRBJ2-7 TRBV29-1 CSVEGTGGSYEQYF
TRBJ1-2 TRBV3-1/TRBV3-2 CASSQKDRYYGYTF
TRBJ1-5 TRBV18 CASSQDRGSNQPQHF
TRBJ1-1 TRBV27 CASSDTMVNTEAFF
TRBJ1-4 TRBV5-1 CASSWGQGNFEKLFF
TRBJ1-4 TRBV7-9 CASSLGRGNEKLFF
TRBJ1-3 TRBV14 CASSHGTYAGNTIYF
TRBJ1-6 TRBV24-1 CATSALLPGGPSDVSPLHF
TRBJ2-2 TRBV3-1/TRBV3-2 CASSQSRGPGELFF
TRBJ1-1 TRBV6-5 CASSYARNTEAFF
TRBJ1-5 TRBV3-1/TRBV3-2 CASSPPGGQPQHF
TRBJ2-3 TRBV5-1 CASSLEEGAADTQYF
TRBJ2-7 TRBV6-5 CASSKRTGGRYEQYF
TRBJ2-7 TRBV5-5 CASSTPGSYEQYF
TRBJ1-5 TRBV7-6 CASSPGTGGDQPQHF
TRBJ2-1 TRBV28 CASSLPSLEREEQFF
TRBJ1-5 TRBV10-2 CASSEAGRGSNQPQHF
TRBJ1-2 TRBV6-5 CASNRDRPNYGYTF
TRBJ1-4 TRBV14 CASSRYREYNEKLFF